In this sample, the clone carrying this TCR beta chain turned up a few times. The antigen remains undetermined. Unique molecular identifiers were used in preparing the TCRbeta library. MiXCR was run by TCRdb on the PCR reads, yielding one entry per CDR3 protein. Altogether 670,000 or so distinct CDR3 sequences are present, roughly 13% being singletons, with the ten largest covering around 0.79%. The data originate from a study of T-cell reconstitution after alpha-beta-depleted transplantation in children. Findings and caveats of the study: After one year, T-cell counts and TCRbeta diversity mostly came from new T cells. Alpha-beta T cells present about two months after transplant were reported to originate from several hundred expanded graft clones.

Germline values: CDR1 SGHNT, CDR2 YYREEE (reference sequence). V shed 0 bases and J 4 bases; nucleotides not matched to a gene: 5. CDR3 length: 16 residues. The receptor was isolated from a girl aged 2-10 years with congenital amegakaryocytic thrombocytopenia, due to receive a stem cell transplant. Sample: PBMCs, taken before TCRalphabeta/CD19-depleted stem cell transplant. The gene calls are TRBV5-4 and TRBJ2-2; 8 bases are a match to TRBD2. The DNA for the CDR3 is TGTGCCAGCAGCTTGGCCGGGACTAGGGTCACCGGGGAGCTGTTTTTT. Residues: CASSLAGTRVTGELFF.